This passage covers 13 T cell receptor beta chains from one sample sequenced in a study of Ad26.COV2.S vaccination and SARS-CoV-2 variants. Profiling relied on immunoSEQ multiplex PCR, and the TCRdb table lists in-frame clones only, not all of them. The sample includes 300,000 to 450,000 clones, about 90% of them seen just once. The sample was peripheral blood, taken after recovery from COVID-19. These receptors were obtained from a human donor who had recovered from COVID-19.

The table lists this clone with a count of one. The rearrangement links TRBV2 to TRBJ1-1, with 7 bases that match TRBD1. This CDR3 spans 13 amino acids. The V gene's germline CDR1 is SNHLY and CDR2 FYNNEI. After removal of 6 bases from V and 5 bases from J, the junction contained 6 bases not matched to a gene. CDR3 nucleotide sequence: TGTGCCAGCAGGGTACAGGGGAATACTGAAGCTTTCTTT. It is translated as CASRVQGNTEAFF.

In this sample, this clone turned up once. The V call is TRBV27, the J call TRBJ2-7, with D possibly matching TRBD1 (6 bases). From germline, CDR1 is MNHEY and CDR2 SMNVEV (reference sequence). This CDR3 contains 15 residues. The V and J ends lost 0 bases and 3 bases respectively, with 12 bases between them. In DNA form, the CDR3 reads TGTGCCAGCAGTTTATCATCAGGGGCGAGCTACGAGCAGTACTTC. It codes for CASSLSSGASYEQYF.

The rearrangement joins TRBV6-6 to TRBJ2-3, with TRBD2 matching over 13 bases. Losses at the gene ends were 5 bases for V and 2 bases for J; bases not matched to a gene: 1. The CDR3 sequence is 15 residues long. Per germline, CDR1 MNHNY and CDR2 SVGAGI (reference sequence). CDR3 bases: TGTGCCAGCAGTGGACTAGCGGGGGCCACAGATACGCAGTATTTT. It yields the protein CASSGLAGATDTQYF.

This chain joins TRBV5-6 and TRBJ1-2, with D perhaps matching TRBD1 (5 bases). Germline values: CDR1 SGHDT, CDR2 YYEEEE. V dropped 0 bases and J dropped 3 bases, with 9 bases sitting between them. The CDR3 extends over 14 amino acids. This CDR3 is CASSLGQRDYGYTF. In DNA, the CDR3 is TGTGCCAGCAGCTTGGGACAGCGTGACTATGGCTACACCTTC.

This clone occurred once. This chain links TRBV27 with TRBJ2-5; D is unclear. The CDR3 consists of 14 residues. Between the trimmed V and J ends, which lost 5 bases and 5 bases, there was a span of 15 bases. Germline CDR1 and CDR2: MNHEY and SMNVEV (reference sequence). CDR3 sequence: CASSPVRMGETQYF. CDR3 DNA sequence: TGTGCCAGCAGTCCGGTCAGGATGGGGGAGACCCAGTACTTC.

Concerning this clone itself: Given a far larger clone just one base away, this is likely a sequencing read error. Other nucleotide sequences from this sample produce the same CDR3. The chain joins TRBV7-9 to TRBJ2-5; D uncertain. From germline, CDR1 is SEHNR and CDR2 FQNEAQ (reference sequence). The V gene lost 1 base and the J gene lost 4 bases, with 4 bases spanning the gap. This CDR3 contains 12 residues. The CDR3 reads CASSLVGETQYF. As DNA, the CDR3 is TGTGCCAGCAGCTTAGTCGGAGAGACCCAGTACTTC. The whole variable domain, filled in from reference TRBV7-9 and TRBJ2-5, reads DTGVSQNPRHKITKRGQNVTFRCDPISEHNRLYWYRQTLGQGPEFLTYFQNEAQLEKSRLLSDRFSAERPKGSFSTLEIQRTEQGDSAMYLCASSLVGETQYFGPGTRLLVL.

The genes are TRBV18 and TRBJ1-6; possibly TRBD1 for D (5 bases). In germline, CDR1 is KGHSH, CDR2 LQKENI. V gave up 3 bases and J gave up 10 bases, with 13 bases separating them. CDR3 length: 14 amino acids. The chain's CDR3 is CASSPGDAGSPLHF. The CDR3 DNA is TGTGCCAGCTCACCGGGGGACGCGGGGTCACCCCTCCACTTT.

This chain connects TRBV15 to TRBJ2-7; D is ambiguous. This CDR3 comprises 13 residues. V was shortened by 3 bases and J by 4 bases, with 10 bases between the two germline ends. Germline assignment: CDR1 LNHNV and CDR2 YYDKDF (reference sequence). The CDR3 protein is CATSSHIGYEQYF. The CDR3 DNA follows: TGTGCCACCAGCAGCCACATTGGGTACGAGCAGTACTTC.

V and J are TRBV9 and TRBJ2-5; 9 positions agree with TRBD2. The CDR3 length is 14 residues. CDR1 is SGDLS and CDR2 is YYNGEE in the germline V gene. V gave up 0 bases and J gave up 3 bases; unmatched junction bases: 0. CDR3 bases: TGTGCCAGCAGCGTAGGACTAGCGGAAGAGACCCAGTACTTC. Translating gives CASSVGLAEETQYF.

This chain joins TRBV13 and TRBJ2-2; D gene uncertain. The CDR3 contains 13 residues. The germline V gene encodes CDR1 PRHDT and CDR2 FYEKMQ (reference sequence). Deletions cut 5 bases from V and 8 bases from J, with 12 bases between. CDR3 loop: CASSLTLKGELFF. The CDR3, as DNA: TGTGCCAGCAGCCTAACCCTGAAGGGGGAGCTGTTTTTT.

Note on this clone: A junction end diverges from the germline sequence, so it may reflect a read error. This rearrangement joins TRBV16 to TRBJ2-3; maybe TRBD1 (7 bases). Germline lookup yields CDR1 KGHSY and CDR2 FQNENV. The CDR3 has 13 amino acids. The CDR3 spells CASGQGGADTQYF. The CDR3 region has the DNA TGTGCCAGCGGCCAGGGGGGCGCAGATACGCAGTATTTT.

The gene calls are TRBV10-1 and TRBJ1-1; D might be TRBD1 (5 bases). This CDR3 has 12 residues. CDR1 is WNHNN and CDR2 is SYGVQD in the germline V gene (reference sequence). Trimming cost V 6 bases and J 11 bases, with 16 bases left between them. In DNA form, the CDR3 reads TGCGCCAGCAGGGGAACCGGGACGAGGGCTTTCTTT. It translates to CASRGTGTRAFF.

About this clone: Other nucleotide sequences from this sample produce the same CDR3. The chain combines TRBV9 with TRBJ2-7; the D gene is possibly TRBD2 (6 bases). The germline V and J ends were trimmed by 3 bases and 2 bases, with 12 bases remaining between them. This CDR3 is 14 amino acids long. CDR1 is SGDLS, CDR2 YYNGEE, per germline. Here the CDR3 DNA reads TGTGCCAGCAGCGGACGGGACTCCACCTACGAGCAGTACTTC. It translates to CASSGRDSTYEQYF. The full variable domain, with the rest looked up from reference TRBV9 and TRBJ2-7, is DSGVTQTPKHLITATGQRVTLRCSPRSGDLSVYWYQQSLDQGLQFLIQYYNGEERAKGNILERFSAQQFPDLHSELNLSSLELGDSALYFCASSGRDSTYEQYFGPGTRLTVT.